Below are 18 T cell receptor beta chains sequenced from a single sample in a study of T cells in localized non-small cell lung cancer. Clones were read by immunoSEQ multiplex PCR, and TCRdb kept only the in-frame ones, dropping some. The sample lists some 7,000 clones, 23% occurring once. This specimen was lung tumor tissue, taken before any cancer treatment. The receptors were gathered from a man aged 40-75 years with stage III squamous cell lung carcinoma.

This clone is judged medium-sized. The chain is built from TRBV6-8 and TRBJ2-5; 9 bases agree with TRBD2. Germline V gives CDR1 MNHGY, CDR2 SAAAGT. The ends lost 10 bases at V and 7 bases at J; junction bases unmatched: 13. The CDR3 consists of 14 residues. Here the CDR3 reads CAIRGGGDLATQYF. In nucleotides, the CDR3 is TGTGCCATCAGGGGCGGGGGGGACTTAGCGACCCAGTACTTC.

The chain couples TRBV29-1 to TRBJ2-1; 9 bases agree with TRBD1. The V gene's germline CDR1 is SQVTM and CDR2 ANQGSEA. J was trimmed by 9 bases and V by 3 bases; bases with no gene match: 12. The CDR3 totals 15 residues. CDR3 nucleotide sequence: TGCAGCGTTGATTTATCGGGACAGGGATTGAGTGAGCAGTTCTTC. Residues: CSVDLSGQGLSEQFF.

This clone was counted a few times. The chain joins TRBV28 to TRBJ2-1, with 16 bases aligning to TRBD2. The CDR3 spans 18 residues. V lost 3 bases and J lost 8; bases outside the gene matches: 10. In germline, CDR1 is MDHEN, CDR2 SYDVKM. CDR3 bases: TGTGCCAGCAGTTTCCTTGGGACTAGCGGGAGGGCCCGGCATGAGCAGTTCTTC. Translating gives CASSFLGTSGRARHEQFF.

A few counts support this clone. This chain links TRBV11-3 with TRBJ2-7; D is ambiguous. Germline CDR1 and CDR2: SGHNT and YENEEA. This CDR3 has 15 amino acids. V lost 2 bases, J lost 2 bases, and 13 bases lay in between. This CDR3 is CASSLTPGTAYEQYF. The CDR3 DNA follows: TGTGCCAGCAGCTTAACCCCCGGAACAGCCTACGAGCAGTACTTC.

The CDR3 DNA reads as TGTGCCAGTAGTCCTAGACAGTATGGTTACGAGCAGTACTTC. This translates into CASSPRQYGYEQYF. V is TRBV19 and J is TRBJ2-7, with D perhaps TRBD1 (5 bases). With 5 bases removed from V and 4 bases from J, the gap between germline ends came to 15 bases. The CDR3 length is 14 residues. CDR1 is LNHDA, CDR2 SQIVND, per germline (reference sequence).

The rearrangement uses TRBV28 and TRBJ2-7, with D unresolved. Per germline, CDR1 MDHEN and CDR2 SYDVKM. This CDR3 spans 14 amino acids. Trimming removed 3 bases at V and 2 bases at J, with 11 bases between. The CDR3 protein is CASSFPGETYEQYF. Here the CDR3 DNA reads TGTGCCAGCAGTTTCCCTGGCGAAACCTACGAGCAGTACTTC.

The V and J genes are TRBV5-1 and TRBJ2-1, with unresolved D. The CDR3 length is 15 residues. Trimming pared 4 bases from V and 5 bases from J, leaving 16 bases between. Looked up from germline, CDR1 is SGHRS and CDR2 is YFSETQ. The CDR3 nucleotides are TGCGCCAGCAGCCCGACACCCGAAATGGACAATGAGCAGTTCTTC. This translates into CASSPTPEMDNEQFF.

This clone was recorded a few times. The genes are TRBV6-8 and TRBJ1-2; D remains unclear. This CDR3 comprises 15 residues. Germline V lookup: CDR1 MNHGY, CDR2 SAAAGT. V gave up 2 bases and J gave up 4 bases, with 14 bases separating them. CDR3 residues: CASSYPTVSPYGYTF. The CDR3 DNA is TGTGCCAGCAGTTACCCAACGGTGTCCCCCTATGGCTACACCTTC.

V gene TRBV6-8 combines with J gene TRBJ2-3; 7 nucleotides line up with TRBD2. V shed 10 bases, J shed 0 bases, and the junction held 4 bases outside the gene matches. Looked up from germline, CDR1 is MNHGY and CDR2 is SAAAGT. The CDR3 totals 13 residues. CDR3 in DNA: TGTGCCATCCAGGGAGGGAGCACAGATACGCAGTATTTT. It translates to CAIQGGSTDTQYF.

This clone has only a few counts. The chain links TRBV30 to TRBJ2-5; D might be TRBD2 (6 bases). This CDR3 has 14 amino acids. Germline assignment: CDR1 GTSNPN and CDR2 SVGIG (reference sequence). The V end lost 0 bases, the J end lost 4 bases, and 12 bases lay between the germline ends. The chain's CDR3 is CAWSVPGGTETQYF. In DNA form, the CDR3 reads TGTGCCTGGAGTGTACCCGGCGGGACAGAGACCCAGTACTTC.

Concerning this clone itself: Germline is not matched at one junction end, which may reflect a read error. The chain links TRBV11-3 to TRBJ1-2; D possibly corresponds to TRBD1 (5 bases). This CDR3 has 15 residues. Germline V gene lookup returns CDR1 SGHNT and CDR2 YENEEA. CDR3 amino acids: CASSITITPGVAPVF. The DNA for the CDR3 is TGTGCCAGCAGCATAACCATCACCCCGGGGGTAGCACCGGTCTTC.

The chain links TRBV11-3 to TRBJ2-5; no clear D gene. The CDR3 contains 14 residues. With 7 bases removed from V and 5 bases from J, the gap between germline ends came to 17 bases. Germline V CDR1 and CDR2: SGHNT, YENEEA. CDR3 residues: CASNTLNSRETQYF. The DNA of the CDR3 is TGTGCCAGCAACACGCTAAATAGTCGGGAGACCCAGTACTTC. The whole variable domain, filled in from reference TRBV11-3 and TRBJ2-5, reads EAGVVQSPRYKIIEKKQPVAFWCNPISGHNTLYWYLQNLGQGPELLIRYENEEAVDDSQLPKDRFSAERLKGVDSTLKIQPAELGDSAVYLCASNTLNSRETQYFGPGTRLLVL.

CDR3 protein: CASSRGTGWTEAFF. CDR3 DNA sequence: TGTGCCAGCAGCCGTGGGACAGGGTGGACTGAAGCTTTCTTT. The chain joins TRBV6-8 to TRBJ1-1, with 9 nucleotides matching TRBD1. J lost 5 bases, V lost 6 bases, and 7 bases had no gene match. CDR1 is MNHGY and CDR2 is SAAAGT in the germline V gene. The CDR3 has 14 residues.

This chain connects TRBV19 to TRBJ2-5, with 7 bases aligning to TRBD2. The germline V gene encodes CDR1 LNHDA and CDR2 SQIVND (reference sequence). The CDR3 extends over 14 amino acids. With V trimmed by 3 bases and J by 2 bases, 3 bases remained unmatched. CDR3 coding DNA: TGTGCCAGTAGTATGGGCGGGGGACAAGAGACCCAGTACTTC. It encodes CASSMGGGQETQYF.

This clone was recorded a few times. The V and J genes are TRBV11-3 and TRBJ2-5; tentative D call: TRBD1 (7 bases). The CDR3 is 16 amino acids. Deletions cut 3 bases from V and 2 bases from J, with 16 bases between. The V gene's germline CDR1 is SGHNT and CDR2 YENEEA. DNA of the CDR3: TGTGCCAGCAGCTTGGTGAGCAGGGGGGAACAAGAGACCCAGTACTTC. It translates to CASSLVSRGEQETQYF.

This clone was seen a few times. The chain recombines TRBV6-8 with TRBJ2-2; the match to TRBD1 covers 7 bases. The V segment lost 7 bases and the J segment 5 bases; nucleotides outside the gene matches: 7. Per germline, CDR1 MNHGY and CDR2 SAAAGT. This CDR3 has 14 residues. The DNA for the CDR3 is TGTGCCAGCAACACAGGGGTTTCAACCGGGGAGCTGTTTTTT. Its protein is CASNTGVSTGELFF.

This clone was detected only a few times. This chain links TRBV30 with TRBJ2-5; weak D call: TRBD2 (5 bases). Deletions cut 0 bases from V and 6 bases from J, with 8 bases between. The CDR3 sequence is 12 residues long. Germline CDR1 and CDR2: GTSNPN and SVGIG (reference sequence). The CDR3 coding sequence is TGTGCCTGGAGTGTTGGCGGGCAGACCCAGTACTTC. Protein product: CAWSVGGQTQYF.

This clone has more than one count but fewer than ten. This chain links TRBV28 with TRBJ2-1, with D tentatively TRBD1 (6 bases). The CDR3 length is 13 residues. Germline CDR1 and CDR2: MDHEN and SYDVKM. V was cut by 6 bases and J by 7 bases, with 13 bases left in between. The CDR3 DNA is TGTGCCAGCAGAAAGACAGGATCGAATGAGCAGTTCTTC. Amino acids: CASRKTGSNEQFF. Filled out from reference TRBV28 and TRBJ2-1, the complete variable domain reads DVKVTQSSRYLVKRTGEKVFLECVQDMDHENMFWYRQDPGLGLRLIYFSYDVKMKEKGDIPEGYSVSREKKERFSLILESASTNQTSMYLCASRKTGSNEQFFGPGTRLTVL.